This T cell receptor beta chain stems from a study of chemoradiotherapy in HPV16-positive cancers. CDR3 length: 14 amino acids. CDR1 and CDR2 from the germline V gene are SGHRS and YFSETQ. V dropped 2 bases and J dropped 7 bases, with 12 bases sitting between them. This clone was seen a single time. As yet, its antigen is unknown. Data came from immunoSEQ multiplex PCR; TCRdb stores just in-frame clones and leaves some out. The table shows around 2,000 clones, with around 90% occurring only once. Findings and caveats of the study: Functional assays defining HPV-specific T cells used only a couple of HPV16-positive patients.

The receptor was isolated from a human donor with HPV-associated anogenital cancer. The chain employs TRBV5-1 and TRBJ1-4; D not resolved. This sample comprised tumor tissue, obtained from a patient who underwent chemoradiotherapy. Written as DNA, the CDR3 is TGCGCCAGCAGCTTCCCGTCCCGACCTGAAAAACTGTTTTTT. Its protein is CASSFPSRPEKLFF.